The 29 T cell receptor beta chains in this list originate from one sample, sequenced in a study of T cell clusters in autoimmune cytopenias. One tube held mixed TRB-A and TRB-B primer pools for touch-down PCR. No DNA is given; TCRdb re-called the multiplex PCR reads and lists each CDR3 protein once. The sample is made up of approximately 5,200 distinct CDR3 sequences, and the top ten hold around half of it. TRB was amplified from around 0.25 ug of peripheral blood genomic DNA per sample. This same sample was also taken into another study, of T cell repertoires in aging, cancer and after chemotherapy.

Input material: peripheral blood. Receptors originate from a human donor in good health.

The chain is built from TRBV5-4 and TRBJ1-1. The CDR3 contains 12 residues. The germline CDR1 and CDR2 sequences are SGHNT and YYREEE (reference sequence). CDR3: CASAGLNTEAFF.

This chain links TRBV6-2 or TRBV6-3 with TRBJ2-3; the TRBD1 assignment by TCRdb is unverifiable without DNA. The CDR3 totals 14 residues. The germline V gene has CDR1 MNHEY and CDR2 SVGEGT. CDR3 sequence reads: CASKRTGDTDTQYF.

The V call is TRBV29-1, the J call TRBJ2-7; as DNA is missing, the TRBD2 call by TCRdb cannot be tested. CDR3 length equals 15 residues. Germline V gene sequence: CDR1 SQVTM, CDR2 ANQGSEA. This CDR3 is CSVEMPSYSHYEQYF.

This CDR3 is CSVMTPGTTNTGELFF. V is TRBV29-1 and J is TRBJ2-2; TCRdb's D call of TRBD2 is untestable without DNA. Germline loops: CDR1 SQVTM, CDR2 ANQGSEA. This CDR3 region has 16 residues.

The chain combines TRBV18 with TRBJ2-5. Germline V gene lookup returns CDR1 KGHSH and CDR2 LQKENI. CDR3 length: 16 amino acids. The CDR3 reads CASSSFQGRLQETQYF.

This chain connects TRBV5-6 to TRBJ2-4; without DNA, the TCRdb call of TRBD1 cannot be checked. The germline gives CDR1 SGHDT, CDR2 YYEEEE. The CDR3 loop spans 15 amino acids. The CDR3 sequence: CASSPEDRVGDIQYF. Variable domain in full (rest from reference TRBV5-6 and TRBJ2-4): DAGVTQSPTHLIKTRGQQVTLRCSPKSGHDTVSWYQQALGQGPQFIFQYYEEEERQRGNFPDRFSGHQFPNYSSELNVNALLLGDSALYLCASSPEDRVGDIQYFGAGTRLSVL.

The chain links TRBV6-5 to TRBJ2-7; TCRdb calls TRBD2, which cannot be checked without DNA. CDR3 length: 13 amino acids. CDR1 is MNHEY and CDR2 is SVGAGI in the germline V gene. The CDR3 here is CASKRESSYEQYF.

The genes are TRBV24-1 and TRBJ2-1; TCRdb selects TRBD2, and the lack of DNA leaves this call unchecked. Germline CDR1 is KGHDR and CDR2 is SFDVKD. CDR3 length: 15 residues. The chain's CDR3 is CATGLGTSGYNEQFF.

The chain joins TRBV7-6 to TRBJ2-7; TCRdb returns TRBD2, unconfirmable since there is no DNA. In germline, CDR1 is SGHVS, CDR2 FNYEAQ. This CDR3 is built from 17 residues. The CDR3 loop reads CASSLNPPPGGLYEQYF.

The rearrangement uses TRBV27 and TRBJ2-7; there is no DNA to check the TCRdb D call of TRBD2. This CDR3 spans 16 amino acids. Germline CDR1 and CDR2: MNHEY and SMNVEV (reference sequence). The CDR3 sequence: CASSLRTSGSVNEQYF.

The chain employs TRBV18 and TRBJ2-7; the TRBD1 assignment by TCRdb is unverifiable without DNA. From germline, CDR1 is KGHSH and CDR2 LQKENI. The CDR3 consists of 15 residues. The CDR3 loop is CASSPIPGQSYEQYF.

CDR3 sequence reads: CASSQNRRNEQFF. The chain has TRBV6-5 and TRBJ2-1; TCRdb lists TRBD1, though no DNA is available to test this call. Germline CDR1 is MNHEY and CDR2 is SVGAGI. CDR3 size: 13 residues.

The rearrangement links TRBV27 to TRBJ2-5; no DNA is available, so the TRBD1 call from TCRdb remains unchecked. From germline, CDR1 is MNHEY and CDR2 SMNVEV (reference sequence). There are 18 residues in the CDR3. This CDR3 reads CASSAWVTGTGVWETQYF.

This clonotype is medium-sized by frequency. This chain joins TRBV11-1 and TRBJ2-5. The germline gives CDR1 SGHAT, CDR2 FQDESV (reference sequence). The CDR3 is 13 amino acids. The chain's CDR3 is CASRFSGVETQYF.

This rearrangement joins TRBV6-5 to TRBJ2-3; TCRdb's D gene call, TRBD2, goes unchecked for lack of DNA. In germline, CDR1 is MNHEY, CDR2 SVGAGI. The CDR3 loop spans 18 amino acids. The CDR3 loop reads CASSYSVRAAGVIDTQYF.

Its frequency marks this clonotype as medium-sized (0.01 to 0.1%). The V and J genes are TRBV19 and TRBJ1-2. The CDR3 contains 15 residues. The germline V gene has CDR1 LNHDA and CDR2 SQIVND (reference sequence). The CDR3 loop reads CASTTKTPSNYGYTF.

This rearrangement joins TRBV29-1 to TRBJ2-7; TCRdb designates TRBD2, a call that cannot be tested without DNA. The CDR3 spans 14 residues. The V gene's germline CDR1 is SQVTM and CDR2 ANQGSEA. The CDR3 loop is CSVEGGSASYKQYF.

V usage is TRBV7-6 and J usage is TRBJ2-2; TCRdb gives TRBD1 as the D gene, but with no DNA this cannot be confirmed. This CDR3 is 15 amino acids long. CDR1 and CDR2 (germline): SGHVS, FNYEAQ. CDR3 sequence: CASSLSPGVIGELFF.

The chain joins TRBV30 to TRBJ2-3. This CDR3 region has 13 residues. CDR1 and CDR2 (germline): GTSNPN, SVGIG (reference sequence). This CDR3 is CAWSFLVTDTQYF.

The chain has TRBV19 and TRBJ2-1; TCRdb outputs TRBD1, but without DNA this stays unchecked. The CDR3 spans 15 residues. CDR1 and CDR2 (germline): LNHDA, SQIVND (reference sequence). This chain's CDR3 is CASSIAQRGYNEQFF.

CDR3 loop: CASSLAQRADTQYF. V usage is TRBV12-3 or TRBV12-4 and J usage is TRBJ2-3. CDR3 length: 14 residues.

The rearrangement joins TRBV5-4 to TRBJ2-1; there is no DNA to check the TCRdb D call of TRBD1. Germline loops: CDR1 SGHNT, CDR2 YYREEE (reference sequence). The CDR3 covers 15 residues. CDR3: CASATRKREFNEQFF.

This chain links TRBV24-1 with TRBJ2-1; the D call of TRBD1 rests on TCRdb alone, since no DNA is present to check it. Germline CDR1 and CDR2: KGHDR and SFDVKD. This CDR3 contains 16 residues. The CDR3 here is CATRGPSRDGNNEQFF.

The V and J genes are TRBV27 and TRBJ2-5. Germline assignment: CDR1 MNHEY and CDR2 SMNVEV (reference sequence). The CDR3 is 16 residues long. The CDR3 loop reads CASSLSGTVHQETQYF.

This chain joins TRBV11-1 and TRBJ2-4; TCRdb gives TRBD2 as the D gene, but with no DNA this cannot be confirmed. CDR3 length: 14 amino acids. The germline CDR1 and CDR2 sequences are SGHAT and FQDESV (reference sequence). CDR3 residues: CASSQEDRGDIQYF.

The rearrangement links TRBV5-6 to TRBJ2-7; TCRdb gives TRBD2 as the D gene, but with no DNA this cannot be confirmed. This CDR3 spans 15 amino acids. The germline V gene has CDR1 SGHDT and CDR2 YYEEEE. Here the CDR3 reads CASSRGLAGDYEQYF.

The rearrangement joins TRBV6-6 to TRBJ2-7; TCRdb gives TRBD2 as the D gene, but with no DNA this cannot be confirmed. The CDR3 consists of 14 residues. Germline V gene sequence: CDR1 MNHNY, CDR2 SVGAGI (reference sequence). The chain's CDR3 is CASTPSVRSYEQYF.

The genes are TRBV19 and TRBJ2-7; TCRdb lists TRBD2, though no DNA is available to test this call. CDR3 length: 16 amino acids. Germline CDR1 is LNHDA and CDR2 is SQIVND (reference sequence). The CDR3 reads CASSGVSGNDGYEQYF.

This clonotype is identified as medium-sized from frequency. The rearrangement links TRBV19 to TRBJ2-5; as DNA is missing, the TRBD1 call by TCRdb cannot be tested. Germline assignment: CDR1 LNHDA and CDR2 SQIVND (reference sequence). This CDR3 region has 13 residues. The CDR3 is CASSRTFIETQYF.